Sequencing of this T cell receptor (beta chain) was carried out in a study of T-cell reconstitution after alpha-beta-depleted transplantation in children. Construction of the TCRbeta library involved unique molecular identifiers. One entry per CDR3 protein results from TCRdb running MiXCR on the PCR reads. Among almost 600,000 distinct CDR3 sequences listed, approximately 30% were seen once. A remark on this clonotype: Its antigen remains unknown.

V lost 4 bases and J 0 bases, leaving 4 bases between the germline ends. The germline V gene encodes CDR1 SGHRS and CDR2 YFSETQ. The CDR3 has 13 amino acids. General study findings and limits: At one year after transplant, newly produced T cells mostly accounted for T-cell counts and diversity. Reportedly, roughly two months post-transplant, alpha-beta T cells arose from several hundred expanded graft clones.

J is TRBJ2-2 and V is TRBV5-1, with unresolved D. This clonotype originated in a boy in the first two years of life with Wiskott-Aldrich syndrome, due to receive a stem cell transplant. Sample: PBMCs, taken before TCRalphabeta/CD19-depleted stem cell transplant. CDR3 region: CASSGPNTGELFF. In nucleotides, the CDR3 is TGCGCCAGCAGCGGGCCGAACACCGGGGAGCTGTTTTTT.